Below, one TCR beta chain is given with its context. As yet, its antigen is unknown. The data stem from a study of cytomegalovirus exposure and HLA in healthy donors. Looking at the study overall: According to later analysis, the same platform produced the approximately 120 validation and several hundred first-cohort repertoires. The study's findings and limits: Subsequent analysis showed first-cohort TCR clusters tending to co-occur in roughly 130 validation repertoires. In vitro data verified a few CMV-associated chains as specific for CMV antigens.

The donors were members of the validation cohort comprising about 120 subjects, separate from the roughly 670-subject first cohort. This CDR3 region has 13 residues. The V gene's germline CDR1 is GTSNPN and CDR2 SVGIG (reference sequence). Trimming shortened V by 2 bases and J by 11 bases, and 18 bases separated the two germline ends. The table came from immunoSEQ multiplex PCR; TCRdb's copy has only in-frame clones and leaves some out. Of about 360,000 clones listed, 80% to 90% are singletons. Input material: PBMCs. The sequence came from a woman between 18 and 30 years old in good health and CMV-seronegative. The chain couples TRBV30 to TRBJ1-1; unclear D gene. The CDR3: CAWSRGFPPWAFF. The DNA of the CDR3 is TGTGCCTGGAGTCGCGGATTTCCTCCCTGGGCTTTCTTT.